The T cell receptor beta chain under discussion was sequenced for a study of identical twins. A universal primer site came from template switching; cDNA carried unique molecular identifiers. In TCRdb, the 5' RACE reads were re-called with MiXCR into one record per CDR3 protein. Among a few hundred thousand distinct CDR3 sequences, over 8.5% were seen once, and the ten largest hold 5.5% to 9%. This CDR3 has 14 amino acids. Germline V gene data show CDR1 as SGHRS and CDR2 as YFSETQ. J lost 2 bases, V lost 3 bases, and 3 bases had no gene match. These same data were also listed under a study on yellow fever vaccine responses in identical twins.

The gene calls are TRBV5-1 and TRBJ2-7, with 9 bases identical to TRBD1. This clonotype was sampled from a young woman in good health. The sequencing sample was made of CD8+ T cells sorted from blood. The CDR3 DNA reads TGCGCCAGCAGCTGGACAGGGGATGCCTACGAGCAGTACTTC. This encodes CASSWTGDAYEQYF.